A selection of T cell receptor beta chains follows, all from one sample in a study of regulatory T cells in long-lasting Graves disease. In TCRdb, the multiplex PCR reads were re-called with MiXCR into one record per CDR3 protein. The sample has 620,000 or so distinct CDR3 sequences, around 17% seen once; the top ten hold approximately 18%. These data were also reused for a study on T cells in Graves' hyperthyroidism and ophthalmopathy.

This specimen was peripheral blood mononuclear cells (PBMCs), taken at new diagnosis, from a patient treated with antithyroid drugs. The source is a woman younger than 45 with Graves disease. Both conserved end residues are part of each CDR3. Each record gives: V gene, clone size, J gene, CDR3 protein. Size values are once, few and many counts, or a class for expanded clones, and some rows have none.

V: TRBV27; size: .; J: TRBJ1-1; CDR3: CASSPHDSPEAFF
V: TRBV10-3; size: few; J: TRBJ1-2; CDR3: CAISDGRTGYTF
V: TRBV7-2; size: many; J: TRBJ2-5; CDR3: CASSLGGPETQYF
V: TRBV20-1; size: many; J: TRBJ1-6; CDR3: CSARPERGEMSPLHF
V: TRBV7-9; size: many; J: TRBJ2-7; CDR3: CASSKTGDEQYF
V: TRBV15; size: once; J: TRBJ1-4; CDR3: CATSEGGAGEKLFF
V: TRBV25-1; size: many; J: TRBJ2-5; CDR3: CASRERTVGTQYF
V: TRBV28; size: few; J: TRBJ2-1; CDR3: CASRTTGLPYNEQFF
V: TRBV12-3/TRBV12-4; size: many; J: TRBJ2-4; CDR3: CASHEQGASKNIQYF
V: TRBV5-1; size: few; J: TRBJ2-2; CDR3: CASSLERGNGELFF
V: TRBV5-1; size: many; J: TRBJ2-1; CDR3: CASSLAGGSYEQFF
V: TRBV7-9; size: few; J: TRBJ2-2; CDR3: CASSKTSGRPTTGELFF
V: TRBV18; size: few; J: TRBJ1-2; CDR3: CASSPPRALTNYGYTF
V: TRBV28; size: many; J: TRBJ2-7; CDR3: CASSFFGTVYEQYF
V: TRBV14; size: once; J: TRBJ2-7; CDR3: CASSLQGSFSYEQYF
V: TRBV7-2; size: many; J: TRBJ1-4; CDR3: CASSLTGGGEKLFF
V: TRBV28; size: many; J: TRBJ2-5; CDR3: CASSLWTSGRGSETQYF
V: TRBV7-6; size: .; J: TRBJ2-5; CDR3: CASTREGGQETQYF
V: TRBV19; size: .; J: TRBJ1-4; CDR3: CATRTQGSNEKLFF
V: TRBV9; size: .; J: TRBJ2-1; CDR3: CASSVAVGGTGMNEQFF
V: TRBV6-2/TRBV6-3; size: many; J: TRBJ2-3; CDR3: CASSPTGTQTDTQYF
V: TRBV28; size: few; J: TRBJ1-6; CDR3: CASSLWDRGRRALHF
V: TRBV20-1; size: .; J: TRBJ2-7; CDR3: CSITPSYEQYF
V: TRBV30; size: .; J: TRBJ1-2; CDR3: CAWRSKDYGYTF
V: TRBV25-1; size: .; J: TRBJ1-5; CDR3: CASSESDRGGDQPQHF
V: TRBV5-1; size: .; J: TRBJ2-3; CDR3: CASSLVAGTSTDTQYF
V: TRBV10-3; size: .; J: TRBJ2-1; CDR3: CAISTGGGEQFF
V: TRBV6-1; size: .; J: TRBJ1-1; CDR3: CASSDGLFGIPEAFF
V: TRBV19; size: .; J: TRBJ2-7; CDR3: CASSAKDRGNEQYF
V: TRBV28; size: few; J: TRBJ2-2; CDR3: CATHAIMNTGELFF
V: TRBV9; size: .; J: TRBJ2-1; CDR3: CASSVDGGGLAGDEQFF
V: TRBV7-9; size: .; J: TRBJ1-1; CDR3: CASSPLGFEPHTEAFF
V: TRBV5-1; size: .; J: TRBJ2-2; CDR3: CASSLGLGGNTGELFF
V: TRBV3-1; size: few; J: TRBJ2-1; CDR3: CASSLQPGTNNNEQFF
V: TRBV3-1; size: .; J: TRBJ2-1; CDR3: CASSPQAGVVLGEQFF
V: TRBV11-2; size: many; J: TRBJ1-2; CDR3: CASSPIRQGAGGYTF
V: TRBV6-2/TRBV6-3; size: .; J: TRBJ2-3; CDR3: CASSEHVVGLAADTQYF
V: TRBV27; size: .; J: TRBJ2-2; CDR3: CASSLLATWGTGELFF
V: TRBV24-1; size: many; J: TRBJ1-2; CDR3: CATSDIPGLGGYTF
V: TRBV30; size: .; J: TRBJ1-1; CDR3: CAWSRDRPNTEAFF
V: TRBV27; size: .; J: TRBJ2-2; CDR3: CASRLGQRNTGELFF
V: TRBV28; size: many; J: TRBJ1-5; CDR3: CASRRQASNQPQHF
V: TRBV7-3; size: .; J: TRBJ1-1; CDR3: CASSPNLNTEAFF
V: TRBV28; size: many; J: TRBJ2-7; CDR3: CASSPSLGQGHSYEQYF
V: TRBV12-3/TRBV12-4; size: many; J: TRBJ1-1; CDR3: CASSQRTGKNTEAFF
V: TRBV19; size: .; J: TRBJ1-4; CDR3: CASSPARATNEKLFF
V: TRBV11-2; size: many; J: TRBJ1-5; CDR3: CASSLGTNNQPQHF
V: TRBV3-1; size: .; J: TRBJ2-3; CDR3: CASSRGGLAGVTDTQYF
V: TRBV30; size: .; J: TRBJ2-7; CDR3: CAWSGRLSDEQYF
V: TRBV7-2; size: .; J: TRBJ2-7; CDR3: CASSFGVVYEQYF
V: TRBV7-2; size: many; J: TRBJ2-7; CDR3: CASSESRVGRLDEQYF
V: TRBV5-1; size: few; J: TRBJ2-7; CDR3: CASSPRTSGGSYEQYF
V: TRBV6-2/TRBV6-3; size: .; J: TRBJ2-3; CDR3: CASSYLSPGLAGVTDTQYF
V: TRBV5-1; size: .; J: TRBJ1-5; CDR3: CASSSTPGRASNGQPQHF
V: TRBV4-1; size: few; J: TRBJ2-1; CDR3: CASSQGSWGFENEQFF
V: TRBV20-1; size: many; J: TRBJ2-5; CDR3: CSAFHTSGMETQYF
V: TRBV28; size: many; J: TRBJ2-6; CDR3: CASSSLTVSGANVLTF
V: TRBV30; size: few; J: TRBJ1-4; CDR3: CAWRGGGNEKLFF
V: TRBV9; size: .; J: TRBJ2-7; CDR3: CASSVGGTSSEQYF